The entry that follows covers one T cell receptor beta chain sequence. What it binds is unknown. The CDR3 has 17 residues. CDR1 SGHVS and CDR2 FQNEAQ come from the germline V gene. J lost 7 bases, V lost 4 bases, and 11 bases had no gene match. The record originates from a study of CD8 T cells in ankylosing spondylitis. Study conclusions and caveats: Previously reported in reactive arthritis synovial fluid and blood were some of the motif variants. Disease-linked clones reportedly showed significant enrichment in matched ankylosing spondylitis synovial fluid. Blood from ankylosing spondylitis patients appeared to carry a characteristic eight-variant TCR beta motif.

TCR beta libraries were made by quantitative 5'-RACE with molecular barcodes. Each CDR3 protein is one row after TCRdb ran MiXCR on the 5' RACE reads. The sample carries 100,000 to 150,000 distinct CDR3 sequences, roughly 8.8% recorded once. This sequence originates from a male donor with ankylosing spondylitis or in good health (not recorded which). Sequenced: blood, either unsorted or a sorted T cell fraction (not recorded which). The chain is built from TRBV7-8 and TRBJ2-7; 15 bases are a match to TRBD2. The CDR3 loop is CASSYSGLAGGPGEQYF. The CDR3 region has the DNA TGTGCCAGCAGCTACTCAGGACTAGCGGGAGGGCCCGGAGAGCAGTACTTC. The full variable domain, completed using reference TRBV7-8 and TRBJ2-7, is GAGVSQSPRYKVAKRGQDVALRCDPISGHVSLFWYQQALGQGPEFLTYFQNEAQLDKSGLPSDRFFAERPEGSVSTLKIQRTQQEDSAVYLCASSYSGLAGGPGEQYFGPGTRLTVT.